The rows below give T cell receptor beta chains drawn from one sample of a study of CD8 T cells in ankylosing spondylitis. MiXCR, run by TCRdb on the 5' RACE reads, gives a single entry per CDR3 protein. Of approximately 260,000 distinct CDR3 sequences in the sample, over 15% are singletons; the top ten hold roughly a third. The sequenced sample consisted of blood, either unsorted or a sorted T cell fraction (not recorded which). The receptors come from a male donor with ankylosing spondylitis or in good health (not recorded which). CDR3s include the opening cysteine and the closing phenylalanine or tryptophan. D genes are given only for firm matches. Clone size is given for some rows only: seen once, a few or many times, or a class if the clone is expanded.

>TRBV27|.|.|TRBJ2-3
CASSPEHGGADTQYF
TGTGCCAGCAGTCCCGAGCATGGGGGCGCAGATACGCAGTATTTT
>TRBV12-3/TRBV12-4|.|.|TRBJ1-1
CASSPLVRSRVNTEAFF
TGTGCCAGCAGTCCCCTGGTGAGGTCGAGGGTGAACACTGAAGCTTTCTTT
>TRBV29-1|.|.|TRBJ2-1
CSVPVWLADYNEQFF
TGCAGCGTTCCCGTGTGGCTAGCAGATTACAATGAGCAGTTCTTC
>TRBV9|few|.|TRBJ2-1
CASSPLTPQTYNEQFF
TGTGCCAGCAGCCCCCTGACTCCACAGACCTACAATGAGCAGTTCTTC
>TRBV5-1|.|.|TRBJ2-7
CASSFSGGGGYEQYF
TGCGCCAGCAGCTTCTCAGGAGGTGGGGGCTACGAGCAGTACTTC
>TRBV12-3/TRBV12-4|.|TRBD1|TRBJ2-3
CATSTPQGGTDTQYF
TGTGCCACATCTACCCCACAGGGGGGCACAGATACGCAGTATTTT
>TRBV12-3/TRBV12-4|.|.|TRBJ2-7
CASSFGYRDPRYEQYF
TGTGCCAGCAGTTTCGGATACCGGGACCCGCGCTACGAGCAGTACTTC
>TRBV7-9|few|.|TRBJ2-7
CASSQILGAAYEQYF
TGTGCCAGCAGCCAGATCCTGGGGGCCGCCTACGAGCAGTACTTC
>TRBV29-1|.|.|TRBJ2-1
CSVGQFYNEQFF
TGCAGCGTTGGACAATTTTACAATGAGCAGTTCTTC
>TRBV7-3|few|.|TRBJ1-1
CASSLMAGDHTEAFF
TGTGCCAGCAGCTTAATGGCTGGGGACCACACTGAAGCTTTCTTT
>TRBV29-1|few|TRBD1|TRBJ2-5
CSVVPAYRGEGQETQYF
TGCAGCGTTGTACCAGCGTACAGGGGAGAAGGGCAAGAGACCCAGTACTTC
>TRBV5-1|few|.|TRBJ2-1
CASSETPSSSYNEQFF
TGCGCCAGCAGCGAAACCCCTAGTAGCTCCTACAATGAGCAGTTCTTC
>TRBV20-1|.|TRBD2|TRBJ2-7
CSARPALAGVGEQYF
TGCAGTGCTCGCCCGGCGCTAGCGGGAGTTGGCGAGCAGTACTTC
>TRBV10-3|.|TRBD2|TRBJ2-1
CAIRGLAGINEQFF
TGTGCCATCAGGGGACTAGCGGGAATCAATGAGCAGTTCTTC
>TRBV11-2|.|.|TRBJ2-1
CASSLEGRANEQFF
TGTGCCAGCAGCTTAGAAGGCAGGGCGAATGAGCAGTTCTTC
>TRBV29-1|few|TRBD2|TRBJ2-7
CSVSGLAGALDYEQYF
TGCAGCGTATCCGGACTAGCGGGAGCCCTCGACTACGAGCAGTACTTC
>TRBV11-2|few|.|TRBJ2-1
CASSLVLARNNEQFF
TGTGCCAGCAGCTTAGTGCTAGCGAGGAACAATGAGCAGTTCTTC
>TRBV5-1|.|.|TRBJ1-4
CASSLATRAGEKLFF
TGCGCCAGCAGCTTGGCCACCCGGGCCGGTGAAAAACTGTTTTTT
>TRBV7-2|few|.|TRBJ2-1
CASSLASGHNEQFF
TGTGCCAGCAGCTTAGCATCCGGGCACAATGAGCAGTTCTTC
>TRBV9|.|TRBD1|TRBJ2-5
CASSVVTGGTQYF
TGTGCCAGCAGCGTAGTCACAGGGGGGACCCAGTACTTC